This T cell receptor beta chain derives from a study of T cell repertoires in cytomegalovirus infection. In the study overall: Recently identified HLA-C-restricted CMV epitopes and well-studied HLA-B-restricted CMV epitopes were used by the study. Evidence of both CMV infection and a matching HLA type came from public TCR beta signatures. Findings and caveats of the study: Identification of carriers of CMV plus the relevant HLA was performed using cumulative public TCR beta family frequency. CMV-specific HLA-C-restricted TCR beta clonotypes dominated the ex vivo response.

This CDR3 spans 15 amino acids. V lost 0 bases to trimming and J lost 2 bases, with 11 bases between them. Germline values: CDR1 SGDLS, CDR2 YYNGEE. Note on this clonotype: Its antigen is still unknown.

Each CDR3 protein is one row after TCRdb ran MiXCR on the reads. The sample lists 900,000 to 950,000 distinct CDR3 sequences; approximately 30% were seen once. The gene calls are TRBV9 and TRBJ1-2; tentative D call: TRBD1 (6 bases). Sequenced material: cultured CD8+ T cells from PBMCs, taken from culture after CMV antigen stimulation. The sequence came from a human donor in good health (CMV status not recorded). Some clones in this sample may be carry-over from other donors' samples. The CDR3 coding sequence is TGTGCCAGCAGCGTAGGACAGGCCGACAACTATGGCTACACCTTC. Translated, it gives CASSVGQADNYGYTF.